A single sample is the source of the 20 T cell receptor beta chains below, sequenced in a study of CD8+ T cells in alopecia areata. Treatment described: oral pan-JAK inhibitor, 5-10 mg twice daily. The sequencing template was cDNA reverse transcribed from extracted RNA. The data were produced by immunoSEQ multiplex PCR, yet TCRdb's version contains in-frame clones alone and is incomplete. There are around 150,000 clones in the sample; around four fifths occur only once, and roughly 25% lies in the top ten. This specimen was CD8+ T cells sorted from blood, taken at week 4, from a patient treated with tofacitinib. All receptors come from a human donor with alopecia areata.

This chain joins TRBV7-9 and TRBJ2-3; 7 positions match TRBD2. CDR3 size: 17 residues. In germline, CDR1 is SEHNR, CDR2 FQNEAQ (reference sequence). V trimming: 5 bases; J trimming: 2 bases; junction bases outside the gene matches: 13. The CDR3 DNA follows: TGTGCCAGCAGCCCCCGAGGAAGCGGGGTTGTCACAGATACGCAGTATTTT. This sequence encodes CASSPRGSGVVTDTQYF.

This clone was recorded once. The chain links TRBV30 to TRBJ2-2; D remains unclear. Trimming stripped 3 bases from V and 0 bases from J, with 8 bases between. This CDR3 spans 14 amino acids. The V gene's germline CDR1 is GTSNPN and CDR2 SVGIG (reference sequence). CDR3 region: CAWSDSTNTGELFF. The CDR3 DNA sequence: TGTGCCTGGAGCGATTCCACGAACACCGGGGAGCTGTTTTTT.

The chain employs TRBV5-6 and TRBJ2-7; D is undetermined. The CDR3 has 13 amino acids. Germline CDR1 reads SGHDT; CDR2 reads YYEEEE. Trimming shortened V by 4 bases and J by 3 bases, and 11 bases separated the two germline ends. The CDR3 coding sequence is TGTGCCAGCAGCCTCATCGGGTTCTACGAGCAGTACTTC. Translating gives CASSLIGFYEQYF.

CDR3: CASSLSGTYEQYF. The CDR3 bases are TGTGCCAGCAGCCTCAGCGGTACCTACGAGCAGTACTTC. The chain recombines TRBV5-6 with TRBJ2-7; weak D call: TRBD2 (5 bases). V was shortened by 4 bases and J by 2 bases, with 10 bases between the two germline ends. CDR1 and CDR2 (germline): SGHDT, YYEEEE. This CDR3 is built from 13 residues.

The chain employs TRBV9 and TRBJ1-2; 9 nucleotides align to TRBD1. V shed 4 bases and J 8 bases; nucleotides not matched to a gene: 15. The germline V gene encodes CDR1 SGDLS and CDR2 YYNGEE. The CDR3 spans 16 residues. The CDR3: CASSLRDRVTVGGYTF. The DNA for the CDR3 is TGTGCCAGCAGCCTCCGGGACAGGGTCACTGTGGGAGGCTACACCTTC.

DNA for the CDR3: TGCAGCGTTTACAGGTCGAACACCGGGGAGCTGTTTTTT. Translating gives CSVYRSNTGELFF. The chain has TRBV29-1 and TRBJ2-2; D may be TRBD1 (5 bases). Germline V CDR1 and CDR2: SQVTM, ANQGSEA. CDR3 length: 13 residues. Trimming took 5 bases from V and 0 from J, leaving 7 bases between them.

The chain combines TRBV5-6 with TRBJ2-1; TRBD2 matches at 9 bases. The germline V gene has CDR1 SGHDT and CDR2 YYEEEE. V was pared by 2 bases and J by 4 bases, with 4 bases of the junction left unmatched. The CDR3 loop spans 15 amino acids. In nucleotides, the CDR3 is TGTGCCAGCAGCTTAAGCGGGGGGTCATACAATGAGCAGTTCTTC. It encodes CASSLSGGSYNEQFF.

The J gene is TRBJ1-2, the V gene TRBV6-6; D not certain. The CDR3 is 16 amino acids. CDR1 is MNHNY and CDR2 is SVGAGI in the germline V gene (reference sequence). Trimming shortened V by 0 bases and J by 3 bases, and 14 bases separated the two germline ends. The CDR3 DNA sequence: TGTGCCAGCAGTTACTCGTTACCTGGGGATTACTATGGCTACACCTTC. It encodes CASSYSLPGDYYGYTF.

In DNA, the CDR3 is TGCGCCAGCAGCCTTAGACAGGGGACGAACACTGAAGCTTTCTTT. Its protein product is CASSLRQGTNTEAFF. The chain has TRBV4-1 and TRBJ1-1; 8 bases line up with TRBD1. Germline loops: CDR1 MGHRA, CDR2 YSYEKL. Trimming removed 4 bases from V and 1 base from J; junction bases left unmatched: 5. The CDR3 runs 15 residues.

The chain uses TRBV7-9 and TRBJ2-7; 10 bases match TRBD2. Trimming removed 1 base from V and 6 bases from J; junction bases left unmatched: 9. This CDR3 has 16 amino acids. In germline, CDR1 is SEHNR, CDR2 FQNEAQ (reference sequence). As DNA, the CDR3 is TGTGCCAGCAGCTTAGGTCCAGCGGGGGGGCCTAGCGAGCAGTACTTC. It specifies CASSLGPAGGPSEQYF.

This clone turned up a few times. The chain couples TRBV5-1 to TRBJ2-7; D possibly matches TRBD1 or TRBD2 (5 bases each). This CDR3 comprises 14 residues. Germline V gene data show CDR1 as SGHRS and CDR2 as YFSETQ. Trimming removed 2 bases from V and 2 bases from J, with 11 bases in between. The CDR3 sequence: CASSFRGDAYEQYF. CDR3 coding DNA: TGCGCCAGCAGCTTCAGAGGGGATGCCTACGAGCAGTACTTC. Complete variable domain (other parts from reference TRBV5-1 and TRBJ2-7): KAGVTQTPRYLIKTRGQQVTLSCSPISGHRSVSWYQQTPGQGLQFLFEYFSETQRNKGNFPGRFSGRQFSNSRSEMNVSTLELGDSALYLCASSFRGDAYEQYFGPGTRLTVT.

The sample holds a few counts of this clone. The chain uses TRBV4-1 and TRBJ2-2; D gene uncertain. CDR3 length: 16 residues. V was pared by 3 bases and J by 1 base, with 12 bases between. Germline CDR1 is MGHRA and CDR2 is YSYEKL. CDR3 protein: CASSHVGRGNTGELFF. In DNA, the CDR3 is TGCGCCAGCAGCCATGTCGGAAGAGGGAACACCGGGGAGCTGTTTTTT.

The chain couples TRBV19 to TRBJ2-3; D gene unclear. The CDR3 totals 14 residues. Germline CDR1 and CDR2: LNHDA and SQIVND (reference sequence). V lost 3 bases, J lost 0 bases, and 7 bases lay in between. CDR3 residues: CASSIGPSTDTQYF. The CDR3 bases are TGTGCCAGTAGTATCGGACCCAGCACAGATACGCAGTATTTT.

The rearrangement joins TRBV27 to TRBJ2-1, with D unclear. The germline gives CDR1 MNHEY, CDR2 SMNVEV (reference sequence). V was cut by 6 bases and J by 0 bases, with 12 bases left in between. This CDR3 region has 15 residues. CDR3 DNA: TGTGCCAGCAGAGAAACCGGACGCTCCTACAATGAGCAGTTCTTC. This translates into CASRETGRSYNEQFF.

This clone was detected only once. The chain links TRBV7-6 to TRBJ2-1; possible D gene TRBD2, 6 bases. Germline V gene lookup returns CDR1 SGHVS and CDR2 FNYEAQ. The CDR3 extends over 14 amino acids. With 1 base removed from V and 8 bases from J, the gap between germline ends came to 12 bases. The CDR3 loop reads CASSLEEGRDEQFF. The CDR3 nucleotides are TGTGCCAGCAGCTTAGAGGAGGGAAGGGATGAGCAGTTCTTC.

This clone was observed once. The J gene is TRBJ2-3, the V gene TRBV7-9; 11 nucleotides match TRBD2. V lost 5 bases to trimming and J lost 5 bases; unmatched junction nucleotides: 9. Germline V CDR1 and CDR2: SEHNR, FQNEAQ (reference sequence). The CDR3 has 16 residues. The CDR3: CASSPPPGLAVDTQYF. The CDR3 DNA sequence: TGTGCCAGCAGCCCGCCTCCGGGACTAGCGGTAGATACGCAGTATTTT.

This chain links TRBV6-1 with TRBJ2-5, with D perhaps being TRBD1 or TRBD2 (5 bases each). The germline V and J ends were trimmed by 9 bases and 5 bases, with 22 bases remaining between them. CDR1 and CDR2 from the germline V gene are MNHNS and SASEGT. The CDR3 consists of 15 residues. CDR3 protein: CAREGTAKTRETQYF. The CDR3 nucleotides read TGTGCCAGAGAGGGGACGGCGAAAACACGGGAGACCCAGTACTTC.

CDR3: CASSPGTGTYNEQFF. The CDR3 region has the DNA TGTGCCAGCAGCCCCGGGACCGGGACCTACAATGAGCAGTTCTTC. The V and J genes are TRBV6-5 and TRBJ2-1; D possibly matches TRBD1 or TRBD2 (5 bases each). V lost 6 bases, J lost 2 bases, and 14 bases lay in between. The CDR3 extends over 15 amino acids. The germline gives CDR1 MNHEY, CDR2 SVGAGI.

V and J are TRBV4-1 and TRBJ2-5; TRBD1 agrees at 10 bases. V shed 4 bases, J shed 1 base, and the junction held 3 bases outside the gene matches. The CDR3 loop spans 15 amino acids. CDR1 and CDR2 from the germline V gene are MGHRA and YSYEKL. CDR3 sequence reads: CASSRRQGAQETQYF. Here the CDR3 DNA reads TGCGCCAGCAGCCGAAGACAGGGGGCCCAAGAGACCCAGTACTTC.

CDR3 sequence: CAWGSWGANQPQHF. The CDR3 region has the DNA TGTGCCTGGGGATCGTGGGGGGCCAATCAGCCCCAGCATTTT. The rearrangement uses TRBV30 and TRBJ1-5; tentatively, D is TRBD1 (6 bases). This CDR3 comprises 14 residues. Between the trimmed V and J ends, which lost 5 bases and 3 bases, there was a span of 14 bases. CDR1 and CDR2 (germline): GTSNPN, SVGIG (reference sequence).